This T cell receptor (beta chain) was sequenced during a study of blood T cell repertoires in COVID-19. In the study overall: Samples came from the United States, Italy and Spain, spanning acute and convalescent COVID-19. In each case, the material was cDNA or gDNA derived from T cells, B-cell-depleted T cells, or PBMCs.

Methods used by the authors: The authors estimated nucleated cell counts from reference gene primer amplification. Sequencing was performed with immunoSEQ multiplex PCR; in TCRdb, only in-frame clones are kept and a portion is missing. The V and J calls and the clone size are those of that table, but D and trimming were determined from the DNA. Of about 530,000 clones listed, roughly 89% are singletons. The Seattle site enrolled patients during active infection and followed them longitudinally. The CDR3 is 15 residues long. Germline loops: CDR1 MNHEY, CDR2 SMNVEV (reference sequence). V shed 2 bases and J 4 bases; nucleotides not matched to a gene: 3.

This chain connects TRBV27 to TRBJ2-1, with 9 bases that match TRBD2. Source material: peripheral blood. This receptor was identified in a woman in her forties or fifties with COVID-19, enrolled during active disease. This chain's CDR3 is CASSLLAGGYNEQFF. Here the CDR3 DNA reads TGTGCCAGCAGTTTACTCGCGGGGGGGTACAATGAGCAGTTCTTC.